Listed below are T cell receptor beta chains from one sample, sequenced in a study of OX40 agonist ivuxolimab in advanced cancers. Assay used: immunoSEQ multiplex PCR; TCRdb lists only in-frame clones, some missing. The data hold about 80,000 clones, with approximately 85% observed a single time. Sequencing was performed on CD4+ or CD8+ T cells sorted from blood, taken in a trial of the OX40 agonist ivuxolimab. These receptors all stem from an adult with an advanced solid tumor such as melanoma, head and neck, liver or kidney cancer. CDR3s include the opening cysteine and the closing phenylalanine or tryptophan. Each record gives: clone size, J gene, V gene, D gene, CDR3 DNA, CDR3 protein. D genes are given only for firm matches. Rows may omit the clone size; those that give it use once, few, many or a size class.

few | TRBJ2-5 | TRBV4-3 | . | TGCGCCAGCAGCCAAGGTACAGGGTTCCAAGAGACCCAGTACTTC | CASSQGTGFQETQYF
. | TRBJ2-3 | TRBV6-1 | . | TGTGCCAGCAGTGTTCAGGTCAGCACAGATACGCAGTATTTT | CASSVQVSTDTQYF
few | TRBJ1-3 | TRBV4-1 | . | TGCGCCAGCAGCCACGTTCAGTTCTCTGGAAACACCATATATTTT | CASSHVQFSGNTIYF
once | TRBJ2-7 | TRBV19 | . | TGTGCCAGTAGTTTACAGGGCTACGAGCAGTACTTC | CASSLQGYEQYF
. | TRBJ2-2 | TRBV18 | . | TGTGCCAGCTCACCAGAGGGACTTCGCTCCGGGGAGCTGTTTTTT | CASSPEGLRSGELFF
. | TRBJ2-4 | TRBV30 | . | TGTGCCTGGAGACGACTAACCAAAAACATTCAGTACTTC | CAWRRLTKNIQYF
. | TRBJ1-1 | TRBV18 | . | TGTGCCAGCTCGCTAAAGGCAGAGAACACTGAAGCTTTCTTT | CASSLKAENTEAFF
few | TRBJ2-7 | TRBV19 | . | TGTGCCAGTAGTATTGGGCCCGCCTTTTCCTACGAGCAGTACTTC | CASSIGPAFSYEQYF
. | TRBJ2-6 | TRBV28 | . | TGTGCCAGCACCGACGGTCAGTTCTCTGGGGCCAACGTCCTGACTTTC | CASTDGQFSGANVLTF
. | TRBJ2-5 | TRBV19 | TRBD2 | TGTGCCAGTAGTATAGCGAGCGGGAGGGGAGAGACCCAGTACTTC | CASSIASGRGETQYF
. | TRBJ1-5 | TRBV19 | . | TGTGCCAGTAGTATAGTGTTGCAGAGGGATCAGCCCCAGCATTTT | CASSIVLQRDQPQHF
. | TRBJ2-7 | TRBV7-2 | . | TGTGCCAGCAGCGACAATTTATACGAGCAGTACTTC | CASSDNLYEQYF
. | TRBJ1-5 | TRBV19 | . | TGTGCCAGTAAAACGGCGACAGGAAGCAATCAGCCCCAGCATTTT | CASKTATGSNQPQHF
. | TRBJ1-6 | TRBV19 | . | TGTGCCAGTAGTCTTAATAATTCACCCCTCCACTTT | CASSLNNSPLHF
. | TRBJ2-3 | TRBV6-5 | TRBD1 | TGTGCCAGCAGTCGACAGGGGTACACAGATACGCAGTATTTT | CASSRQGYTDTQYF
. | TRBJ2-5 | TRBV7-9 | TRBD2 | TGTGCCAGCAGCTCGGACCCCCGGGGGGCCCAGTACTTC | CASSSDPRGAQYF
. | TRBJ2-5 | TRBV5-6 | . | TGTGCCAGCAGCCCTAGTTGGGTCGAGACCCAGTACTTC | CASSPSWVETQYF
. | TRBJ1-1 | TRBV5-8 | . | TGTGCCAGCAGCTTGCGGGGGCAATTGGCTGAAGCTTTCTTT | CASSLRGQLAEAFF
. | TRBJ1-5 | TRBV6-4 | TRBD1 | TGTGCCAGCAGACAAGACAGGGAGGACATCAATCAGCCCCAGCATTTT | CASRQDREDINQPQHF
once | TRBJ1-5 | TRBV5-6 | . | TGTGCCAGCAGCTCCCAAGGCGAGGGAGCCCAGCATTTT | CASSSQGEGAQHF
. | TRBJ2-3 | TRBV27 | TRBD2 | TGTGCCAGCAGTTTAGCGGGGGGCACAGATACGCAGTATTTT | CASSLAGGTDTQYF